Each of the 20 T cell receptor beta chains below was sequenced from the same sample in a study of shared clonotypes between healthy human individuals. Only in-frame clones appear in the TCRdb table, and some are missing; sequencing was by immunoSEQ multiplex PCR. The sample lists about 2.3 million clones, 85% to 95% seen once, with about 0.36% in the top ten. Input material: naive CD4+ T cells from PBMCs. Subset described: CD45RA+ positively selected. All receptors derive from a young man in good health. Some clones in this sample may be carry-over from other donors' samples.

The chain combines TRBV27 with TRBJ2-1; D not resolved. This CDR3 has 17 residues. Germline CDR1 MNHEY, CDR2 SMNVEV (reference sequence). V was trimmed by 5 bases and J by 7 bases, leaving 24 bases between them. CDR3 sequence: CASSVNELPGFGNEQFF. The CDR3 DNA follows: TGTGCCAGCAGTGTCAACGAGTTGCCCGGGTTTGGGAATGAGCAGTTCTTC.

As DNA, the CDR3 is TGCGCCAGCAGCTGGAGTCGGGACACTGAAGCTTTCTTT. Its protein is CASSWSRDTEAFF. V is TRBV4-3 and J is TRBJ1-1; D is ambiguous. This CDR3 has 13 residues. Germline V gene sequence: CDR1 LGHNA, CDR2 YSLEER. V lost 5 bases and J 3 bases, leaving 10 bases between the germline ends.

The V and J genes are TRBV29-1 and TRBJ2-7, with 11 nucleotides matching TRBD2. The CDR3 has 14 amino acids. Germline lookup yields CDR1 SQVTM and CDR2 ANQGSEA. After removal of 7 bases from V and 2 bases from J, the junction contained 7 bases not matched to a gene. CDR3: CSAKTSGEPYEQYF. Here the CDR3 DNA reads TGCAGCGCAAAGACTAGCGGGGAGCCCTACGAGCAGTACTTC.

The V call is TRBV18, the J call TRBJ2-7; tentative D call: TRBD1 (6 bases). Trimming left V 3 bases short and J 4 bases short, with 19 bases between. The CDR3 covers 16 residues. Germline CDR1 KGHSH, CDR2 LQKENI. Here the CDR3 reads CASSPLGAGVSYEQYF. In DNA form, the CDR3 reads TGTGCCAGCTCACCCCTGGGGGCAGGGGTTTCGTACGAGCAGTACTTC.

The genes are TRBV19 and TRBJ1-2; 11 positions agree with TRBD1. The CDR3 sequence is 14 residues long. From germline, CDR1 is LNHDA and CDR2 SQIVND (reference sequence). V was clipped by 5 bases and J by 8 bases; unmatched bases: 7. CDR3 nucleotides: TGTGCCAGTAGTGACTGGGACAGGGGGTACGGCTACACCTTC. It translates to CASSDWDRGYGYTF.

The rearrangement joins TRBV18 to TRBJ2-7, with 7 positions matching TRBD1. Trimming removed 4 bases from V and 1 base from J; junction bases left unmatched: 4. There are 14 residues in the CDR3. Germline CDR1 and CDR2: KGHSH and LQKENI. The CDR3 here is CASSQGQKSYEQYF. Here the CDR3 DNA reads TGTGCCAGCTCACAGGGACAGAAATCCTACGAGCAGTACTTC.

The chain joins TRBV9 to TRBJ2-3, with a weak D call TRBD1 (5 bases). The germline CDR1 and CDR2 sequences are SGDLS and YYNGEE. Deletions cut 2 bases from V and 8 bases from J, with 12 bases between. This CDR3 contains 13 residues. Written as DNA, the CDR3 is TGTGCCAGCAGCGTCCCAGGGTTCGGTACGCAGTATTTT. As protein: CASSVPGFGTQYF.

The V and J genes are TRBV28 and TRBJ1-1; D may be TRBD1 (6 bases). The ends were cut back, 5 bases at V and 1 base at J, with 14 bases in the middle. Germline CDR1 and CDR2: MDHEN and SYDVKM. This CDR3 is 15 amino acids long. The CDR3 spells CASSGATGWNTEAFF. In DNA form, the CDR3 reads TGTGCCAGCAGTGGAGCAACAGGGTGGAACACTGAAGCTTTCTTT.

The chain uses TRBV7-2 and TRBJ2-2; D ambiguous. V lost 2 bases and J lost 3, with 4 bases in between. This CDR3 contains 13 residues. Germline V gives CDR1 SGHTA, CDR2 FQGNSA. The CDR3 is CASSLRDTGELFF. In DNA form, the CDR3 reads TGTGCCAGCAGCTTACGGGACACCGGGGAGCTGTTTTTT.

V usage is TRBV7-3 and J usage is TRBJ2-1; 8 bases fit TRBD1. The germline V gene encodes CDR1 SGHTA and CDR2 FQGTGA. V shed 5 bases, J shed 8 bases, and the junction held 5 bases outside the gene matches. CDR3 size: 13 residues. The CDR3: CASSRTGWDEQFF. In nucleotides, the CDR3 is TGTGCCAGCAGCCGGACAGGGTGGGATGAGCAGTTCTTC. The full variable domain, rest sourced from reference TRBV7-3 and TRBJ2-1, is GAGVSQTPSNKVTEKGKYVELRCDPISGHTALYWYRQSLGQGPEFLIYFQGTGAADDSGLPNDRFFAVRPEGSVSTLKIQRTERGDSAVYLCASSRTGWDEQFFGPGTRLTVL.

Notes on this clone: Other nucleotide sequences in the sample specify the same CDR3. The gene calls are TRBV28 and TRBJ1-3; the D gene is possibly TRBD1 (6 bases). Trimming took off 5 bases at V and 4 bases at J, with 15 bases between the two ends. The CDR3 loop spans 15 amino acids. Germline assignment: CDR1 MDHEN and CDR2 SYDVKM. CDR3 bases: TGTGCCAGCAGTCCACAGGGCCTGGGGGGAAACACCATATATTTT. Translation: CASSPQGLGGNTIYF.

As to this clone: Other DNA variants within this sample encode the same CDR3. The chain is built from TRBV5-1 and TRBJ2-1, with D tentatively TRBD1 (5 bases). Trimming cost V 4 bases and J 7 bases, with 9 bases left between them. Per germline, CDR1 SGHRS and CDR2 YFSETQ. CDR3 length equals 12 residues. CDR3 bases: TGCGCCAGCAGCCCGGACATTAATGAGCAGTTCTTC. It yields the protein CASSPDINEQFF.

This chain joins TRBV7-8 and TRBJ2-7; 10 nucleotides align to TRBD2. The J segment lost 2 bases and the V segment lost 5 bases, leaving 3 bases of the junction unmatched. CDR3 length: 14 residues. Germline V lookup: CDR1 SGHVS, CDR2 FQNEAQ. The CDR3 DNA reads TGTGCCAGCAGCCCTAGCGGGAGTACCTACGAGCAGTACTTC. Residues: CASSPSGSTYEQYF.

This chain joins TRBV28 and TRBJ1-1; weak D call: TRBD1 (6 bases). Germline V CDR1 and CDR2: MDHEN, SYDVKM. The CDR3 totals 14 residues. The V end was cut by 10 bases, the J end by 1 base, with 16 bases between. The CDR3 DNA sequence: TGTGCCACGTTACCGGGGGCTCGGAACACTGAAGCTTTCTTT. Residues: CATLPGARNTEAFF.

This chain links TRBV19 with TRBJ2-1; D perhaps matches TRBD2 (6 bases). The CDR3 runs to 17 residues. Germline assignment: CDR1 LNHDA and CDR2 SQIVND (reference sequence). V was trimmed by 3 bases and J by 0 bases, leaving 15 bases between them. The CDR3 DNA reads as TGTGCCAGTAGTATCCGAGGGAGGCCCCTCTCCTACAATGAGCAGTTCTTC. It is translated as CASSIRGRPLSYNEQFF.

The chain has TRBV9 and TRBJ1-2, with D hard to call. This CDR3 is 14 amino acids long. Trimming cost V 0 bases and J 3 bases, with 9 bases left between them. Germline V gene lookup returns CDR1 SGDLS and CDR2 YYNGEE. CDR3 region: CASSVVENDYGYTF. CDR3 nucleotides: TGTGCCAGCAGCGTAGTAGAAAACGACTATGGCTACACCTTC.

Here the CDR3 DNA reads TGTGCCAGCAGCTCCTTGAGAGGTGACACCGGGGAGCTGTTTTTT. As protein: CASSSLRGDTGELFF. The chain is built from TRBV11-2 and TRBJ2-2; no clear D. There are 15 residues in the CDR3. The V gene lost 4 bases and the J gene lost 3 bases, with 12 bases spanning the gap. Germline V gene lookup returns CDR1 SGHAT and CDR2 FQNNGV.

This chain connects TRBV10-3 to TRBJ2-2; D remains unclear. CDR1 ENHRY and CDR2 SYGVKD come from the germline V gene. CDR3 length equals 15 residues. V lost 4 bases, J lost 4 bases, and 13 bases lay in between. CDR3 bases: TGTGCCATCAGTGTGATCGAGGCGTCCACCGGGGAGCTGTTTTTT. Amino acid sequence: CAISVIEASTGELFF.

The rearrangement uses TRBV6-1 and TRBJ2-7; D is unclear. The CDR3 has 12 residues. Germline V gene sequence: CDR1 MNHNS, CDR2 SASEGT. V was cut by 6 bases and J by 2 bases, with 8 bases left in between. CDR3 loop: CASRAVTYEQYF. CDR3 in DNA: TGTGCCAGCAGGGCGGTTACCTACGAGCAGTACTTC.

The chain joins TRBV19 to TRBJ1-1, with a tentative D call TRBD1 (6 bases). The germline gives CDR1 LNHDA, CDR2 SQIVND (reference sequence). Between the trimmed V and J ends, which lost 11 bases and 2 bases, there was a span of 15 bases. The CDR3 is 13 residues long. CDR3: CAVTTTGNTEAFF. In nucleotides, the CDR3 is TGTGCCGTCACCACGACAGGTAACACTGAAGCTTTCTTT.